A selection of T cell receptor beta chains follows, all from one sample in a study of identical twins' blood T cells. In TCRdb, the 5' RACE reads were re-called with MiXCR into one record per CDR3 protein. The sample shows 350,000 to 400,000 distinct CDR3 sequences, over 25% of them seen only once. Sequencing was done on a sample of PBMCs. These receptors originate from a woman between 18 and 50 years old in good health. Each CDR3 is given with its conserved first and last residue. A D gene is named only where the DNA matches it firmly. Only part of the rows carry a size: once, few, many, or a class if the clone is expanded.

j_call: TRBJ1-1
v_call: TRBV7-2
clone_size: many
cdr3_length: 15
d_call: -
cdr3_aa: CASSLLASSNTEAFF
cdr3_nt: TGTGCCAGCAGCTTATTAGCCTCGTCGAACACTGAAGCTTTCTTT

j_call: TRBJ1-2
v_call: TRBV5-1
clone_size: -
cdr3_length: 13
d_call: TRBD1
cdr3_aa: CASSCGQGDGYTF
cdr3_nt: TGCGCCAGCAGCTGTGGACAGGGTGATGGCTACACCTTC

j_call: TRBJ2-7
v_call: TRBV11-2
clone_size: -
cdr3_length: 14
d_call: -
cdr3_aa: CGSSPLTISYEQYF
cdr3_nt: TGTGGCAGCAGCCCCCTCACTATCTCCTACGAGCAGTACTTC

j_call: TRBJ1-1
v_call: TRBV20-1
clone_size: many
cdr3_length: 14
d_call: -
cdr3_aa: CSARAGHPNTEAFF
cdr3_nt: TGCAGTGCTAGGGCAGGACACCCGAACACTGAAGCTTTCTTT

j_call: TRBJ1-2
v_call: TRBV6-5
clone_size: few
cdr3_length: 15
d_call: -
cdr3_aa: CASSYSLLGNYGYTF
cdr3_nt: TGTGCCAGCAGTTACTCACTTCTGGGGAACTATGGCTACACCTTC

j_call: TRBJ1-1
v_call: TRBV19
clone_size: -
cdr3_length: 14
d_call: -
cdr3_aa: CARRKGPTNTEAFF
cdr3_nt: TGTGCCAGGAGGAAAGGACCTACAAACACTGAAGCTTTCTTT

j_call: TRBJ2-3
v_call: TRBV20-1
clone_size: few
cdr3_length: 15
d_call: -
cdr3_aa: CSARDNYRSTDTQYF
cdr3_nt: TGCAGTGCTAGAGACAACTACAGATCCACAGATACGCAGTATTTT

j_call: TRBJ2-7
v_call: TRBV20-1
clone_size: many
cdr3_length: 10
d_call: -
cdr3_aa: CSASYYEQYF
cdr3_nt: TGCAGTGCCTCTTACTACGAGCAGTACTTC

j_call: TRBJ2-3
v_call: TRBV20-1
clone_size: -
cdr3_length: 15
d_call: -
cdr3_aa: CSAARNRASTDTQYF
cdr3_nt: TGCAGTGCTGCCCGAAATAGAGCTAGCACAGATACGCAGTATTTT

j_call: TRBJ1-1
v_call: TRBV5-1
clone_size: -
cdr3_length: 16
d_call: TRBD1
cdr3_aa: CASSPGTGALGTEAFF
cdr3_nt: TGCGCCAGCAGCCCCGGGACAGGGGCGCTCGGCACTGAAGCTTTCTTT

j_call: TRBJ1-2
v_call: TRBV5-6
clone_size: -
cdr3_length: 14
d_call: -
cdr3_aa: CTSSLGPGTYGYTF
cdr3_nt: TGTACCAGCAGCTTGGGGCCAGGGACGTATGGCTACACCTTC

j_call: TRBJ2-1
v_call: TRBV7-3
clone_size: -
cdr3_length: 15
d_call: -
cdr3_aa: CASSLTLGSYNEQFF
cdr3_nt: TGTGCCAGCAGCTTAACGCTAGGTTCCTACAATGAGCAGTTCTTC

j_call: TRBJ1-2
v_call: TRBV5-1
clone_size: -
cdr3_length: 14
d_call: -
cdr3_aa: CASRSIQADYGYTF
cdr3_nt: TGCGCCAGCAGGTCGATACAGGCCGACTATGGCTACACCTTC

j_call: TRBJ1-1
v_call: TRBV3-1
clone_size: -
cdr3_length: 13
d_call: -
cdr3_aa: CASSSGDYPEAFF
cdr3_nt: TGTGCCAGCAGCTCCGGGGACTACCCTGAAGCTTTCTTT

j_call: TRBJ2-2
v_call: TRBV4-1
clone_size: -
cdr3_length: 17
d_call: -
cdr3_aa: CASSQGLMGGNTGELFF
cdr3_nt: TGCGCCAGCAGCCAAGGATTGATGGGGGGCAACACCGGGGAGCTGTTTTTT

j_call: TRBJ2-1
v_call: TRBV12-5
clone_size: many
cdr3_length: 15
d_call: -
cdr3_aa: CASGLCTGRCNEQFF
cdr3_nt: TGTGCTAGTGGTTTGTGCACAGGGCGATGCAATGAGCAGTTCTTC

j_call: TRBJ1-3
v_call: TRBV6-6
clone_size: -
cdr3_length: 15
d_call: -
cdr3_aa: CASGPGDRSGNTIYF
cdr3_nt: TGTGCCAGCGGCCCCGGGGATAGAAGTGGAAACACCATATATTTT

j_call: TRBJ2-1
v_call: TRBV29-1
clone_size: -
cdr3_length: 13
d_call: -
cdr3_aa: CSVANLAVNEQFF
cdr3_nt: TGCAGCGTTGCAAATCTAGCCGTCAATGAGCAGTTCTTC

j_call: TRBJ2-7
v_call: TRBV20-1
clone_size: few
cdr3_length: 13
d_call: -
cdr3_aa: CSVWGLADYEQYF
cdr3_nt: TGCAGTGTTTGGGGTTTAGCGGACTACGAGCAGTACTTC

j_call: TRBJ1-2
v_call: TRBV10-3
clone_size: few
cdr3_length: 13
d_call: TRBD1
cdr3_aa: CAISETGVLGYTF
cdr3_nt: TGTGCCATCAGTGAGACAGGGGTACTCGGCTACACCTTC

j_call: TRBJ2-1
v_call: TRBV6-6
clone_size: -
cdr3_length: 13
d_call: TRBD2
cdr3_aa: CASRLTSSAEQFF
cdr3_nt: TGTGCCAGCAGACTGACTAGCAGCGCTGAGCAGTTCTTC

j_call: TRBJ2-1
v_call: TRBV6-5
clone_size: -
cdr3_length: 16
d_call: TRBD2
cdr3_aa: CASSYPTSGGNNEQFF
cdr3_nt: TGTGCCAGCAGTTACCCCACTAGCGGGGGAAACAATGAGCAGTTCTTC

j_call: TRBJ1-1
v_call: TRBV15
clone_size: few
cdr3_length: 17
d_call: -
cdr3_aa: CATSRDSLAGANTEAFF
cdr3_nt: TGTGCCACCAGCAGAGACTCATTAGCGGGGGCTAACACTGAAGCTTTCTTT

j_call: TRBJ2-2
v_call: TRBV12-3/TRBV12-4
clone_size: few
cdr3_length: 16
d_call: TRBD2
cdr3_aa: CASSPRLAGGPGELFF
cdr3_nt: TGTGCCAGCAGTCCCCGACTAGCGGGAGGCCCCGGGGAGCTGTTTTTT

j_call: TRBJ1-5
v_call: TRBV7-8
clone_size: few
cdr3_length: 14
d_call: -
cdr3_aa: CASIESGVYGPQHF
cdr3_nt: TGTGCCAGCATCGAATCAGGGGTTTACGGGCCCCAGCATTTT

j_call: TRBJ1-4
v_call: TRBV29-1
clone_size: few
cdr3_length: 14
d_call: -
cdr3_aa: CSVAVSQGYEKLFF
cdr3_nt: TGCAGCGTTGCCGTCAGCCAGGGGTATGAAAAACTGTTTTTT

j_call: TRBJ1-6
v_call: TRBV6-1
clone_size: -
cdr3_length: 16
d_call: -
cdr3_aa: CASSPDSFSYNSPLHF
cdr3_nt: TGTGCCAGCAGTCCTGACTCCTTCTCCTATAATTCACCCCTCCACTTT

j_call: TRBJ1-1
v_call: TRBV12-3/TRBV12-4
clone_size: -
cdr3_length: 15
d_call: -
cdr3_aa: CASSLFPTVNTEAFF
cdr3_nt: TGTGCCAGCAGTTTATTTCCGACTGTTAACACTGAAGCTTTCTTT

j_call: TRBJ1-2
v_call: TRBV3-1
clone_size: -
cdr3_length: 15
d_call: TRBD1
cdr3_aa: CASSLGQGTVYGYTF
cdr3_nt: TGTGCCAGCAGCCTTGGACAGGGGACTGTCTATGGCTACACCTTC

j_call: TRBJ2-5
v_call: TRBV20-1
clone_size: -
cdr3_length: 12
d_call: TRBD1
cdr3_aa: CSARDRAGTQYF
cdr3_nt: TGCAGTGCTCGTGACAGGGCTGGGACCCAGTACTTC

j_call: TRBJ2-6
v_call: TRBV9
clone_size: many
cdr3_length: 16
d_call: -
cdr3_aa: CASSSGPSSGANVLTF
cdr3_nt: TGTGCCAGCAGCTCAGGACCGAGCTCTGGGGCCAACGTCCTGACTTTC

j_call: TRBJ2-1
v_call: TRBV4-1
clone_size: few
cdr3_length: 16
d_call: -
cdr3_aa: CASSQGPGDPYNEQFF
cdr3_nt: TGCGCCAGCAGCCAAGGGCCAGGTGACCCCTACAATGAGCAGTTCTTC

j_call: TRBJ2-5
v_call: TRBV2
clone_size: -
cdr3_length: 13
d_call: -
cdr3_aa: CASRLAPQETQYF
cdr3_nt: TGTGCCAGCCGTCTAGCTCCCCAAGAGACCCAGTACTTC

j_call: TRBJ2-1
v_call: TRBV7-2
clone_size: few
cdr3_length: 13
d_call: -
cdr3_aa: CASSPGPTNEQFF
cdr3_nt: TGTGCCAGCAGCCCGGGACCGACGAATGAGCAGTTCTTC

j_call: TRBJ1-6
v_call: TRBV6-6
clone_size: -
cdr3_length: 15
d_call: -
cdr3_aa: CASRAVSSYNSPLHF
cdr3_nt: TGTGCCAGCAGGGCAGTGAGCTCCTATAATTCACCCCTCCACTTT